The T cell receptor beta chain under discussion was sequenced for a study of T cell responses to AZD1222 COVID-19 vaccine. CDR1 is MDHEN and CDR2 is SYDVKM in the germline V gene. The ends were cut back, 6 bases at V and 4 bases at J, with 13 bases in the middle. The CDR3 runs to 14 residues. The repertoire was sequenced with immunoSEQ multiplex PCR; TCRdb's copy has only in-frame clones and lacks some. Of some 120,000 clones listed, approximately 85% are singletons. The receptor was derived from an adult in good health. This specimen was peripheral blood, taken on day 0 of MenACWY control vaccination. The V and J genes are TRBV28 and TRBJ1-3, with D possibly matching TRBD1 (6 bases). The CDR3 spells CASRLTGTGNTIYF. CDR3 coding DNA: TGTGCCAGCAGATTAACCGGGACAGGAAACACCATATATTTT.